This TCR beta chain was sequenced for a study of Ad26.COV2.S vaccination and SARS-CoV-2 variants. Only a few counts were recorded for this clone. TCRdb's copy holds only in-frame clones and misses some; the assay was immunoSEQ multiplex PCR. The repertoire has around 270,000 clones, approximately 90% of them found once; the top ten carry just under 3%. As to treatment: some 20 received Ad26.COV2.S at low or high dose, single or two shots; five or six received placebo; per-sample allocation not given. The samples date from day 63 after the first vaccine or placebo injection. At a Boston site, the person donating was an adult of 18-55 years. The TCR was taken from a person aged 18 to 65 who received the Ad26.COV2.S COVID-19 vaccine or a placebo. The material sequenced was peripheral blood, taken in a trial of Ad26.COV2.S vaccine versus placebo.

The CDR3 coding sequence is TGTGCCAGCAGCTTAAGGGACAACACAGATACGCAGTATTTT. Protein sequence: CASSLRDNTDTQYF. The rearrangement links TRBV7-9 to TRBJ2-3; the D gene is possibly TRBD1 (6 bases). V was shortened by 2 bases and J by 2 bases, with 8 bases between the two germline ends. CDR3 length: 14 amino acids. Per the germline V gene, CDR1 is SEHNR and CDR2 is FQNEAQ (reference sequence).